This T cell receptor (beta chain) comes out of a study of blood T cell repertoires in COVID-19. Living in 24 US areas, the participants were between roughly 18 and 90 years of age. The CDR3 loop spans 17 amino acids. Trimming cost V 4 bases and J 2 bases; bases outside gene matches: 12. Germline V gives CDR1 SGHRS, CDR2 YFSETQ. Using immunoSEQ multiplex PCR, the repertoire was profiled, and TCRdb retains in-frame clones only, with some absent. This sample has fewer than 250,000 clones, with 84% found just once. The rearrangement links TRBV5-1 to TRBJ2-7, with 10 bases identical to TRBD2. Sequenced: PBMCs or T cells enriched from blood (not recorded which). This receptor was identified in a woman aged 35 to 49 who had recovered from COVID-19. CDR3 protein: CASSPWGLAGAPYEQYF. The CDR3 nucleotides are TGCGCCAGCAGCCCCTGGGGGCTAGCGGGAGCACCCTACGAGCAGTACTTC.